The clone carrying this T cell receptor (beta chain) has a count of ten or more. RNA transcripts yielded amplified TCR beta CDR3 regions. The study used the HTBI primer set for a first-round RT-PCR of the TCR CDR3. TCRdb reprocessed the multiplex PCR reads with MiXCR, giving one entry per CDR3 protein. The sample consists of about 560,000 distinct CDR3 sequences, about 15% of them appearing once. The data belong to a study of T cells in Graves' hyperthyroidism and ophthalmopathy. V was shortened by 5 bases and J by 9 bases, with 17 bases between the two germline ends. Germline-derived CDR1 and CDR2 are SGHVS and FQNEAQ. The CDR3 is 14 amino acids.

Sequencing input: blood. The clonotype comes from a woman under 40 with Graves' hyperthyroidism. The chain carries TRBV7-8 and TRBJ2-1; TRBD2 is a possible D gene (7 bases). The CDR3 here is CASSPRRGRGEQFF. The CDR3 DNA sequence: TGTGCCAGCAGCCCACGGAGGGGGAGGGGTGAGCAGTTCTTC.